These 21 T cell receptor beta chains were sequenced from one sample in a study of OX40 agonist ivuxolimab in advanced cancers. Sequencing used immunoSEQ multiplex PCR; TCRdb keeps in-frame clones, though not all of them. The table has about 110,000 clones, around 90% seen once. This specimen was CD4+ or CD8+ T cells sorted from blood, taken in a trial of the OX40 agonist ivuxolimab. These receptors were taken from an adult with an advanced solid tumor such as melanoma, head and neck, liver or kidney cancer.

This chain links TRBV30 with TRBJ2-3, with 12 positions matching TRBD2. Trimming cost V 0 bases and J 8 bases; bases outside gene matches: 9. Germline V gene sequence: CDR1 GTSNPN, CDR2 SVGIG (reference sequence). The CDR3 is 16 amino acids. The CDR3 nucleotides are TGTGCCTGGAGTGTTCGTCTAGCGGGGGGGCAGGGTACGCAGTATTTT. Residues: CAWSVRLAGGQGTQYF.

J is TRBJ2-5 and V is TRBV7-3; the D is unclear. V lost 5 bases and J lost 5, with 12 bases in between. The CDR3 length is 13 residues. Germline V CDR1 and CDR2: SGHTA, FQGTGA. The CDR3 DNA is TGTGCCAGCAGCCGTCAAGGGTCGGAGACCCAGTACTTC. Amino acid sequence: CASSRQGSETQYF.

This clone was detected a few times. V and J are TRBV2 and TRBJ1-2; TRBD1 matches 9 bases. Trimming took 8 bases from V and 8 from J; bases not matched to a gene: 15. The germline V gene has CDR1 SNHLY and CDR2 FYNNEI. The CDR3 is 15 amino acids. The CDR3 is CASSYSGQGMGGYTF. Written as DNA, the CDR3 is TGTGCCAGCTCGTACTCGGGACAGGGAATGGGCGGCTACACCTTC.

The CDR3 region has the DNA TGTGCCGGCACCACCGGGACAGCGGTACAGGCCCAGTACTTC. This gives the protein CAGTTGTAVQAQYF. The V call is TRBV21-1, the J call TRBJ2-5; the table's D call, TRBD1, was not checked against the DNA. TRBV21-1 counts as a pseudogene. The CDR3 contains 14 residues.

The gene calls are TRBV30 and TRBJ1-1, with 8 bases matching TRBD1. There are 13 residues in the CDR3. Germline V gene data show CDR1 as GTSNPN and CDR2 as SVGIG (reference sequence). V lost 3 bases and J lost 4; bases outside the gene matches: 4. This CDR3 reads CAWRPGQATEAFF. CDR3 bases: TGTGCCTGGAGGCCGGGACAGGCCACTGAAGCTTTCTTT. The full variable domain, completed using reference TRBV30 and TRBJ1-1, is SQTIHQWPATLVQPVGSPLSLECTVEGTSNPNLYWYRQAAGRGLQLLFYSVGIGQISSEVPQNLSASRPQDRQFILSSKKLLLSDSGFYLCAWRPGQATEAFFGQGTRLTVV.

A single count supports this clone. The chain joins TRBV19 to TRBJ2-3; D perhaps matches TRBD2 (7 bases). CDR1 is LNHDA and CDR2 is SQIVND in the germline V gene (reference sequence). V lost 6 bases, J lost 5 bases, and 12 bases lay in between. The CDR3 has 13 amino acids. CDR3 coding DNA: TGTGCCAGTAGCGGGGGGCGAAAAGATACGCAGTATTTT. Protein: CASSGGRKDTQYF.

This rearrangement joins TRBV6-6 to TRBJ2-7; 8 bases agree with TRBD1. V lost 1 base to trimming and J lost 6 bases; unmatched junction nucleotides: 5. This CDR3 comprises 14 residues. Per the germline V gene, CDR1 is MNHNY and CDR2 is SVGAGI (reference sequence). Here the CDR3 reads CASSYFQGAGEQYF. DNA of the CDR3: TGTGCCAGCAGTTACTTCCAGGGGGCTGGCGAGCAGTACTTC.

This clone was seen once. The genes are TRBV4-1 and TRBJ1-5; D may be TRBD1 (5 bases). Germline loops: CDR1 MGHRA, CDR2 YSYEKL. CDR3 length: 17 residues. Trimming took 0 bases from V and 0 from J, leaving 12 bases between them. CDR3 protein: CASSQEWTPNSNQPQHF. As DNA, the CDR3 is TGCGCCAGCAGCCAAGAGTGGACACCAAATAGCAATCAGCCCCAGCATTTT.

DNA of the CDR3: TGTGCCAGCAGGGGGACCAGGGGGCGCGATGGCTACACCTTC. Amino acid sequence: CASRGTRGRDGYTF. J is TRBJ1-2 and V is TRBV2; 8 positions agree with TRBD1. Looked up from germline, CDR1 is SNHLY and CDR2 is FYNNEI. This CDR3 contains 14 residues. V shed 6 bases and J 6 bases; nucleotides not matched to a gene: 9.

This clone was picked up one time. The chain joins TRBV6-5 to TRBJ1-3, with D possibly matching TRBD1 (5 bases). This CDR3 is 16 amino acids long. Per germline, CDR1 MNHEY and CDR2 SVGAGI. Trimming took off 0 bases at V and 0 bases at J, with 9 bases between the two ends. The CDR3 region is CASSYSGPHSGNTIYF. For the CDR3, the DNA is TGTGCCAGCAGTTACTCGGGACCGCACTCTGGAAACACCATATATTTT.

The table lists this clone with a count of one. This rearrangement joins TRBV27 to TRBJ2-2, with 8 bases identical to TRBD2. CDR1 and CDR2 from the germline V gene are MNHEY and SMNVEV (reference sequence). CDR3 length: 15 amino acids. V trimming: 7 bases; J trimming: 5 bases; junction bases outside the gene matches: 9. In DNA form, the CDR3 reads TGTGCCAGCATCCGGGGAGCGGGAGTAACCGGGGAGCTGTTTTTT. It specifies CASIRGAGVTGELFF.

CDR3 in amino acids: CASSFRGPNYGYTF. The CDR3, as DNA: TGTGCCAGCAGTTTCAGGGGTCCTAACTATGGCTACACCTTC. The J gene is TRBJ1-2, the V gene TRBV27, with D possibly being TRBD1 (6 bases). The CDR3 is 14 amino acids. V lost 3 bases and J 0 bases, leaving 8 bases between the germline ends. The germline gives CDR1 MNHEY, CDR2 SMNVEV (reference sequence).

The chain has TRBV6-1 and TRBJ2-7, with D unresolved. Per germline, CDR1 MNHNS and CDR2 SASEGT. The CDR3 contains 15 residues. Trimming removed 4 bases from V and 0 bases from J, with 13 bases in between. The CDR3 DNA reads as TGTGCCAGCAGTGGTGTTGGTGGCGGCTCCTACGAGCAGTACTTC. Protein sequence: CASSGVGGGSYEQYF.

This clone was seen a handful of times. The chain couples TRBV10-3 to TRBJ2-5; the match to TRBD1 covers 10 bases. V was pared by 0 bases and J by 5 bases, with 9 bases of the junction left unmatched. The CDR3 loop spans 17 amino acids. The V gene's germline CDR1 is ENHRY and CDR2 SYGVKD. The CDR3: CAISESKTGGVVETQYF. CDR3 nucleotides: TGTGCCATCAGTGAGTCGAAGACAGGGGGCGTTGTGGAGACCCAGTACTTC.

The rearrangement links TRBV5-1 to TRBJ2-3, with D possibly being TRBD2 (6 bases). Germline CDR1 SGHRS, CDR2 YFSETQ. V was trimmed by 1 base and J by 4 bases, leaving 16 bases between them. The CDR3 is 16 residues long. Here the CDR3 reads CASSLRGLTNADTQYF. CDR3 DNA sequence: TGCGCCAGCAGCTTGAGGGGACTCACCAACGCAGATACGCAGTATTTT.

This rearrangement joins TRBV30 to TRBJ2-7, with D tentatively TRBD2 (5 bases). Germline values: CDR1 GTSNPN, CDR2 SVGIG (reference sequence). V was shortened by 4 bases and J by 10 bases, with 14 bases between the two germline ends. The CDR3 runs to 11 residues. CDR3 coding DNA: TGTGCCTGGACTTCGGAGGTCGATCAGTACTTC. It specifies CAWTSEVDQYF.

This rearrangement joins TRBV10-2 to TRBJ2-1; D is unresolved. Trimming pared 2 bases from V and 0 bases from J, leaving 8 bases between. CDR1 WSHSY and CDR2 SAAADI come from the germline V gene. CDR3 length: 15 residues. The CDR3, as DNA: TGCGCCAGCAGTGAGCAGTTTAGCTCCTACAATGAGCAGTTCTTC. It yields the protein CASSEQFSSYNEQFF.

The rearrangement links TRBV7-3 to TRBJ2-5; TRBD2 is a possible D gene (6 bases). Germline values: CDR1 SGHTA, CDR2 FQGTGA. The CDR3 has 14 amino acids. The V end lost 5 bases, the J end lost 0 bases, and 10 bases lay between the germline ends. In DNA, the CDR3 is TGTGCCAGCAGCCCCGGGACTCACCAAGAGACCCAGTACTTC. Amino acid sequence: CASSPGTHQETQYF.

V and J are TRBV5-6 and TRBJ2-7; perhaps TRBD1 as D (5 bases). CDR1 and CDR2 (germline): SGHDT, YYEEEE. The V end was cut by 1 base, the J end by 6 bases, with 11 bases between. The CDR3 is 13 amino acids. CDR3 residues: CASSLTGFAEQYF. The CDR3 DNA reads TGTGCCAGCAGCTTGACAGGTTTTGCCGAGCAGTACTTC. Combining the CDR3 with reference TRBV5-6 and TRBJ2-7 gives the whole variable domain DAGVTQSPTHLIKTRGQQVTLRCSPKSGHDTVSWYQQALGQGPQFIFQYYEEEERQRGNFPDRFSGHQFPNYSSELNVNALLLGDSALYLCASSLTGFAEQYFGPGTRLTVT.

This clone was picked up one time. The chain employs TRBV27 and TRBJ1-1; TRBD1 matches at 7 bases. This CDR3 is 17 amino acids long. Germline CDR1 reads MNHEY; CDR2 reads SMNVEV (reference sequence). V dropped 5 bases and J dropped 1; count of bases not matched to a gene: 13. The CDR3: CASSLRPVTGRNTEAFF. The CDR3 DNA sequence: TGTGCCAGCAGTCTACGCCCCGTGACAGGGAGGAACACTGAAGCTTTCTTT.

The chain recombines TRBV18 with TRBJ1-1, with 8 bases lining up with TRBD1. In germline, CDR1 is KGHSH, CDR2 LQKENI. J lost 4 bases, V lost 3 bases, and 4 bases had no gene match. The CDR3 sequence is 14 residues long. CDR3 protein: CASSPLDRVTEAFF. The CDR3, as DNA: TGTGCCAGCTCACCCTTGGACAGGGTCACTGAAGCTTTCTTT.